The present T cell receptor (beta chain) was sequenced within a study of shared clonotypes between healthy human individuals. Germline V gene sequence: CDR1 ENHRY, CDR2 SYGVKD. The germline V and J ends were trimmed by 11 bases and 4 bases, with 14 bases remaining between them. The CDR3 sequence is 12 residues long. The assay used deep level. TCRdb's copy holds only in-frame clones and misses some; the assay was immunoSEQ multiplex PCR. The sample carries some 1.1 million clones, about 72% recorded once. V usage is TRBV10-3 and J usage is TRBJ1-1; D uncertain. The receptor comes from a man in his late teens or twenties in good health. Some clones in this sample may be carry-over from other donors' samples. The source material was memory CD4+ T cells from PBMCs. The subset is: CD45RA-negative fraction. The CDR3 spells CASGWLSTEAFF. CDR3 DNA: TGTGCCTCCGGGTGGTTGAGCACTGAAGCTTTCTTT.